This T cell receptor beta chain is drawn from a study of OX40 agonist ivuxolimab in advanced cancers. Study as a whole: Every 2 weeks, patients received ivuxolimab intravenously, dosed at 0.01 to 10 mg/kg. Patients undergoing dose escalation presented with hepatocellular carcinoma, melanoma, renal cell or head and neck cancer.

The length of the CDR3 is 14 residues. CDR1 and CDR2 from the germline V gene are SGDLS and YYNGEE. The J segment lost 5 bases and the V segment lost 2 bases, leaving 3 bases of the junction unmatched. Findings and caveats of the study: On average, a greater number of expanded clones characterised CD8+ T cells relative to CD4+.

On this clone itself: Its specificity is not known.

Samples were taken at baseline and on day 1 of cycles 4 and 7. Some clones are missing from TCRdb's copy, which holds only in-frame ones; the method was immunoSEQ multiplex PCR. Counted here are some 54,000 clones, roughly three quarters occurring once; the ten biggest clones make up approximately 4.4%. The chain couples TRBV9 to TRBJ1-1; TRBD1 matches at 10 bases. The sequenced sample was CD4+ or CD8+ T cells sorted from blood, obtained in a trial of the OX40 agonist ivuxolimab. This receptor was taken from an adult with an advanced solid tumor such as melanoma, head and neck, liver or kidney cancer. The CDR3 region is CASSVGTGVTEAFF. CDR3 nucleotide sequence: TGTGCCAGCAGCGTCGGGACAGGGGTGACTGAAGCTTTCTTT.